This T cell receptor (beta chain) appears in the sequencing data of a study of blood T cell repertoires in COVID-19 (dated by TCRdb to 2018 to 2020). Background on the whole study: Collaborator samples came from the United States, Italy and Spain and covered acute and convalescent phases of COVID-19. Subjects who had been exposed to COVID-19, were actively infected with it, or had recovered from it provided the deeply sampled blood TCRbeta repertoires that made up the dataset. The repertoires were made available in a free public database intended to serve as a resource for research on the immune response to SARS-CoV-2. The sample metadata nearly always contained a de-identified subject ID, COVID-19 status, age in years and sex. The samples were drawn from the first 160 participants of the ongoing ImmuneRACE study and from 1,254 subjects provided by 6 global collaborators. HLA class I and class II types, where available, came from metadata supplied by the sample provider rather than from assay-based typing. The prospective study material was composed of cDNA or gDNA derived from T cells, B-cell-depleted T cells, or PBMCs. Broad study findings and their caveats: How much clinical and demographic metadata was included differed by source and by participant, and the metadata was provided uncurated.

Notes on this clone: Its antigen is currently not known. Base qualities are not recorded, but no much larger clone differs from it by a single base.

CDR1 and CDR2, per the germline V gene, are MNHEY and SVGAGI. Including cysteine and phenylalanine, the CDR3 has 14 amino acids. Only the CDR3 DNA is retained, 42 bases long and in frame from the first base. Relative to germline, V is 2 bases shorter and J is 4 bases shorter, with 9 bases between their ends. TCRbeta CDR3 regions were amplified from genomic DNA by means of the immunoSEQ Assay, a bias-controlled multiplex PCR. The published analysis was carried out like this. The number of nucleated cells in each sample was estimated from the amplification of reference gene primers within the assay. Sequence reads were collapsed and filtered to measure the absolute abundance of every unique TCRbeta CDR3 rearrangement. For each sample, productive Simpson clonality was calculated as the square root of Simpson's diversity index across productive rearrangements. TCRdb carries this immuneACCESS record with in-frame sequences only. Its versions omit some clonotypes, under half of them owing to an unresolved V gene in the studies checked, with the rest unexplained. The V and J calls and clone size were taken over from that table, and D and trimming were inferred from the DNA. For this sample there are 330,000 or so clones; roughly 87% appear just once. The ten largest account for 2.5% to 3% of the sample.

Participants in the prospective study were aged 18 to 89 years, lived in approximately 26 United States geographic areas, and enrolled through a virtual design. In the prospective study, participants were assigned to cohorts based on the clinical history participants reported in a screening survey and a study questionnaire. Recovered participants in ImmuneRACE Cohort 3 were defined by two consecutive negative NP/OP PCR tests, clearance by a healthcare professional, or resolution of symptoms. In the prospective study, whole blood, serum and a nasopharyngeal or oropharyngeal swab were collected from each participant by mobile phlebotomists. Over a 2-month period, participants in the prospective study had the option of providing additional blood draws and questionnaires. Prospective study blood samples were shipped either frozen or at room temperature before DNA extraction.

The chain uses TRBV6-5 and TRBJ1-5; a tentative D call is TRBD1 (5 bases match). This receptor was taken from a woman aged 30 to 39 who had recovered from COVID-19. The sample consisted of PBMCs or T cells enriched from blood (not recorded which). CDR3 region: CASSYGRQNQPQHF. The nucleotide sequence reads as follows: TGTGCCAGCAGTTACGGGCGACAGAATCAGCCCCAGCATTTT.